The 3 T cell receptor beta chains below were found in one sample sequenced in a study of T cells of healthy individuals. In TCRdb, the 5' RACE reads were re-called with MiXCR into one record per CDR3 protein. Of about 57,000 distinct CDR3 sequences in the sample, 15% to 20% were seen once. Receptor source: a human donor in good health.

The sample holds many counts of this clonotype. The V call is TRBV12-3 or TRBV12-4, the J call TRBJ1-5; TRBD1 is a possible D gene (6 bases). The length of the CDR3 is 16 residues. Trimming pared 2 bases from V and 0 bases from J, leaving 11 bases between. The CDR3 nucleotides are TGTGCCAGCAGTTTAAGAGGGGGGTATAGCAATCAGCCCCAGCATTTT. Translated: CASSLRGGYSNQPQHF.

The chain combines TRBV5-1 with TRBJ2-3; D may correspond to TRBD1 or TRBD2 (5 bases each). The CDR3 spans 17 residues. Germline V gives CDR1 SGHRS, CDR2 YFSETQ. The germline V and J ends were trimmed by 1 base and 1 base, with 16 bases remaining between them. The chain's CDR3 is CASSLTGANIGTDTQYF. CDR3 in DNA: TGCGCCAGCAGCTTGACCGGGGCAAATATTGGCACAGATACGCAGTATTTT.

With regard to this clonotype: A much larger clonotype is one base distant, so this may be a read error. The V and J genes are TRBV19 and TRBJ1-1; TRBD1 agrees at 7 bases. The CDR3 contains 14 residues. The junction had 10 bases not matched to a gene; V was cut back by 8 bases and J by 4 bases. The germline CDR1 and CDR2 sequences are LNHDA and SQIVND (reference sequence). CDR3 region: CASGPYDRVTEAFF. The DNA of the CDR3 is TGTGCCAGTGGTCCCTATGACAGGGTCACTGAAGCTTTCTTT.